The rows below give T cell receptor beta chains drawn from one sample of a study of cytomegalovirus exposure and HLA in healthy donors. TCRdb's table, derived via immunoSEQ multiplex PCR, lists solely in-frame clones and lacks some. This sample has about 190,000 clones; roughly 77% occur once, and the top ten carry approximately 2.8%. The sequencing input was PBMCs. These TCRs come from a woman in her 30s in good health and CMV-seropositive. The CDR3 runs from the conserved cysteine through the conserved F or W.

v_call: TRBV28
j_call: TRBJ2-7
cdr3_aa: CASLAGGFVGYEQYF

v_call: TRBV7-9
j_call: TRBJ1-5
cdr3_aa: CSSSSPEGPNQPQHF

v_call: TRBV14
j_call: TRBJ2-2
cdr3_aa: CASSQDRGDLYTGELFF

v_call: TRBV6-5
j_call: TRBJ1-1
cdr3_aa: CASSYPGLGNTEAFF

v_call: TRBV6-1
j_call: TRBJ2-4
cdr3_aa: CASSESVPKNIQYF

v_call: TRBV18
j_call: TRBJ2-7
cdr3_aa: CASSLVSDHSYEQYF

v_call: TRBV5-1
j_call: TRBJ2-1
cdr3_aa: CASSSAGGFDEQFF

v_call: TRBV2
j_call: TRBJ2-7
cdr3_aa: CASSEGTGSYEQYF

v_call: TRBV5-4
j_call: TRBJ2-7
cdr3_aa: CASSLGLATNEQYF

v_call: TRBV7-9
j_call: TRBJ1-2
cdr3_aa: CASSPVRGPAYGYTF

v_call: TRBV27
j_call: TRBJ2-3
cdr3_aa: CASSSGTSGTRTDTQYF

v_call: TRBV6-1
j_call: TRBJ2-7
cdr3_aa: CASSENGRGLSYEQYF

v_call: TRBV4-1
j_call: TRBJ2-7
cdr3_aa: CASSPNRGLYEQYF

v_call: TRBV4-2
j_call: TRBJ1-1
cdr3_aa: CASSQDMDGGNTEAFF

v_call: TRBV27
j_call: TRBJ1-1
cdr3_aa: CASSDRQGVRTEAFF

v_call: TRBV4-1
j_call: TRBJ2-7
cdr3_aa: CASSQDEAGIYEQYF

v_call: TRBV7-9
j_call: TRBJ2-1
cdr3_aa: CASSRGQGQNNEQFF

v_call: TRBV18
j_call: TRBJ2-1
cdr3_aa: CASSLTSWRGGISYNEQFF

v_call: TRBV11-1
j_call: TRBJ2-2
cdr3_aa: CASSPKTGRASGELFF

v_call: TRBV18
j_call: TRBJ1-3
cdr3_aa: CASGDRAGNTIYF

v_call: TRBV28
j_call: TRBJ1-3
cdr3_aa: CASSLLSRTGGEGPSGNTIYF

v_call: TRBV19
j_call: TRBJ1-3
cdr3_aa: CATQSPWTASGNTIYF

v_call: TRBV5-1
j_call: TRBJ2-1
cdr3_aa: CASSLDTRINEQFF

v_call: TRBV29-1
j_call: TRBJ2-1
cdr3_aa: CSVEGQGVVTEQFF

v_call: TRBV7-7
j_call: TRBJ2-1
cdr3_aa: CASSQGLAGGHHEQFF

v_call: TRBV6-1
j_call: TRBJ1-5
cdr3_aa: CASSATGDRNQPQHF

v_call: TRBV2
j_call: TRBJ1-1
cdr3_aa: CASREGGRRYEDEAFF

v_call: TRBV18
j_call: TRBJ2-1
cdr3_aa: CASSTNSYNEQFF

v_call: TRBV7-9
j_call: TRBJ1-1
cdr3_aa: CASSPQGGLKFLEAFF

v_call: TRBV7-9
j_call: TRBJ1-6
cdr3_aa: CASSLAAGKGSPLHF

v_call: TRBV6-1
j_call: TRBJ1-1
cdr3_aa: CASHQGTGTEAFF

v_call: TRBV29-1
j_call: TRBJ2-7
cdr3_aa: CSVTTGPYEQYF

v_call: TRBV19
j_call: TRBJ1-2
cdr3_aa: CASTLGGGMYGYTF

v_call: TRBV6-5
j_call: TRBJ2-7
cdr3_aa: CASSYSGPSSYEQYF

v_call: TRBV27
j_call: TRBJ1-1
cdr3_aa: CASSLDSLNTEAFF

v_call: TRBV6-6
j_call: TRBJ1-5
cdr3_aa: CASSYSAEGQPQHF

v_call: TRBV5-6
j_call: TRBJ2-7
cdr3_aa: CASSLGGRFYEQYF

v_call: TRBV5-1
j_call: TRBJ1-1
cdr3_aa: CASRVVGQGTGEAFF

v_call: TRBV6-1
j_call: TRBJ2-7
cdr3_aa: CASSFGTSGYEQYF

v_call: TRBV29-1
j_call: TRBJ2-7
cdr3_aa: CSVEVRDRGYPYEQYF

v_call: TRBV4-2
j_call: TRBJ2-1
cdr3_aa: CASSQDLYSGANNEQFF

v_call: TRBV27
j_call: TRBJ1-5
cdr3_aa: CASSLTGFNQPQHF

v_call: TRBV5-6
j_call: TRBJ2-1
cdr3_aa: CASSLGAGDPSYNEQFF

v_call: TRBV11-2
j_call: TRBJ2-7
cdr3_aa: CASSFNLVIYEQYF